Listed here is a single T cell receptor (beta chain). Its antigen is still unknown. The donors were members of the validation cohort comprising 100 to 150 subjects, separate from the approximately 710-subject first cohort. The data are from a study of cytomegalovirus exposure and HLA in healthy donors. The wider study: Both the roughly 120 validation repertoires and the approximately 670 first-cohort repertoires used the same platform, as reported by a later analysis.

Study-level results: The study put 150 or so TCR beta chains on its list as cytomegalovirus-associated. In vitro checks showed that a few CMV-associated chains really do target CMV antigens.

TCRdb keeps only in-frame clones here, not all; method: immunoSEQ multiplex PCR. The sample lists roughly 190,000 clones; around nine tenths were seen once. The sample taken for sequencing was PBMCs. The receptor's source is a man aged 25 to 40 in good health and CMV-seropositive.

CDR3 sequence reads: CASSLQGGNQPQHF. The CDR3 DNA sequence: TGTGCCAGCAGCCTACAGGGAGGTAATCAGCCCCAGCATTTT. The rearrangement uses TRBV2 and TRBJ1-5, with D perhaps TRBD1 (6 bases). The V gene's germline CDR1 is SNHLY and CDR2 FYNNEI. CDR3 length: 14 residues. V lost 6 bases to trimming and J lost 4 bases, with 13 bases between them.